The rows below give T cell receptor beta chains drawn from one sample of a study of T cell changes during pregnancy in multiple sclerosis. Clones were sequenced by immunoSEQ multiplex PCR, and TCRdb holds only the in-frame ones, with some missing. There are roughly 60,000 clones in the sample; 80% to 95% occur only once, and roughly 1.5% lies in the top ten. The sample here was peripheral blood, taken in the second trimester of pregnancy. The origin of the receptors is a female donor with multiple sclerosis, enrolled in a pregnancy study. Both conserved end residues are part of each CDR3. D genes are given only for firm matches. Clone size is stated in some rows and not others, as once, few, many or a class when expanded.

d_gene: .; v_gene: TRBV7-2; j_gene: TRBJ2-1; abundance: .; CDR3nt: TGTGCCAGCAGCTCTCGGTTTAGCTCCTACAATGAGCAGTTCTTC; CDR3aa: CASSSRFSSYNEQFF
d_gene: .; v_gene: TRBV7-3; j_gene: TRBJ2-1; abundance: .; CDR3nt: TGTGCCAGCAGCCCAGGCCTGCACCCCAATGAGCAGTTCTTC; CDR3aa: CASSPGLHPNEQFF
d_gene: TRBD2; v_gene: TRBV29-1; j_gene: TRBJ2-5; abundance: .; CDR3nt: TGCAGCGTTGGGACTAGCCAAGAGACCCAGTACTTC; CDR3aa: CSVGTSQETQYF
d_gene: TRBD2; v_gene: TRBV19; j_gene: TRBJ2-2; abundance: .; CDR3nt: TGTGCCAGTAGAAATGGGCCTTCGGGGGGGACCGGGGAGCTGTTTTTT; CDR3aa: CASRNGPSGGTGELFF
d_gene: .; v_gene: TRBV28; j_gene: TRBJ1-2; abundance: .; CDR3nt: TGTGCCAGCAGTCCTACACAGGTGGGGGGGCATGGCTACACCTTC; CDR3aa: CASSPTQVGGHGYTF
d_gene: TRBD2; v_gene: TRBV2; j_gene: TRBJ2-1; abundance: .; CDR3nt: TGTGCCAGCAGAAGACTAGCGTCCCTTAATGAGCAGTTCTTC; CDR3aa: CASRRLASLNEQFF
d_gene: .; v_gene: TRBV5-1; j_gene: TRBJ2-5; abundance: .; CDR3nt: TGCGCCAGCAGCTTGGGAGGGACTCCAAATCCGCGGGAGACCCAGTACTTC; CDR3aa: CASSLGGTPNPRETQYF
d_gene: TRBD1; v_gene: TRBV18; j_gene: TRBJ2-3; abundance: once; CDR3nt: TGTGCCAGCCCCGGGACAGGGGAAGATACGCAGTATTTT; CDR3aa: CASPGTGEDTQYF
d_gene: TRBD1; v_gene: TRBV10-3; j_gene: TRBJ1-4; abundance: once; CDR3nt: TGTGCCATCAGCGACAGGGGGCAAGAAAAACTGTTTTTT; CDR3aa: CAISDRGQEKLFF
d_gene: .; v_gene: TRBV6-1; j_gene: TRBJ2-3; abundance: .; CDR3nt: TGTGCCAGCAGTGAACTGTTGGCGGGCACAGATACGCAGTATTTT; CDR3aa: CASSELLAGTDTQYF
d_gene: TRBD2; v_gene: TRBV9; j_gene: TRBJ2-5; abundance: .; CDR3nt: TGTGCCAGCAGCCCGAGACTAGCGGGACCCCTCGGGGAGACCCAGTACTTC; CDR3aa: CASSPRLAGPLGETQYF
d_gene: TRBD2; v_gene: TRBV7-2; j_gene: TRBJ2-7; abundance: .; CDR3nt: TGTGCCAGCAGCTCGACTAGCCGCACCCACGAGCAGTACTTC; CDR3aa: CASSSTSRTHEQYF
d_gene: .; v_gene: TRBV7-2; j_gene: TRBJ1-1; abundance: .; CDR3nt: TGTGCCAGCAGCTTTAACGGGGGGATGAACACTGAAGCTTTCTTT; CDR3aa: CASSFNGGMNTEAFF
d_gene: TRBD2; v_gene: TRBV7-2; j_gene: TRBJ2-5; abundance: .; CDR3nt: TGTGCCAGCAGCCGGAGGGGGGCCGGACTAGCGGGTCTGGAGACCCAGTACTTC; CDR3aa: CASSRRGAGLAGLETQYF
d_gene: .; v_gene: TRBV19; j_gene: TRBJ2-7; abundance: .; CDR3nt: TGTGCCAGTAGTATAGCGCCTCAGGAGCAGTACTTC; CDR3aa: CASSIAPQEQYF
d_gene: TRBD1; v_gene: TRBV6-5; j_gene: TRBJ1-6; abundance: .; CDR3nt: TGTGCCAGCAGGCGGGACAGGGGCCTTTCACCCCTCCACTTT; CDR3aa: CASRRDRGLSPLHF
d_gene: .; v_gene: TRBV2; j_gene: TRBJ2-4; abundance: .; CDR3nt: TGTGCCAGCAGTGAAGCGCTAGCGCGACGCGAAAAGAACATTCAGTACTTC; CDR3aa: CASSEALARREKNIQYF
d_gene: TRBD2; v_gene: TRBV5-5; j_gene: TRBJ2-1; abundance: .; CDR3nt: TGTGCCAGCAACCCGTTCAAGCGGGAGGACTTATACGATGAGCAGTTCTTC; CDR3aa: CASNPFKREDLYDEQFF
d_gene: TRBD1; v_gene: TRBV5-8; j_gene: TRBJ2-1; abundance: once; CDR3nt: TGTGCCAGCACCCCACTCCTAGGACAGGGGACGGAGCAGTTCTTC; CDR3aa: CASTPLLGQGTEQFF
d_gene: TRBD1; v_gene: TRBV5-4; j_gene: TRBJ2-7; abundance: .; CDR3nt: TGTGCCAGCAGCCGCCGGGACAGCTCTCCCGGGGAGCAGTACTTC; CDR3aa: CASSRRDSSPGEQYF
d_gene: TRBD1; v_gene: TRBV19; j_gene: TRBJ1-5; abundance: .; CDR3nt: TGTGCCACAGAGACAGGGGAGACGCGCAATCAGCCCCAGCATTTT; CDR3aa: CATETGETRNQPQHF
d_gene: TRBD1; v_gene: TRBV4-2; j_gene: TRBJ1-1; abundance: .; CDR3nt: TGTGCCAGCAGCCAAAGGGACAGCACTGAAGCTTTCTTT; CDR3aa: CASSQRDSTEAFF
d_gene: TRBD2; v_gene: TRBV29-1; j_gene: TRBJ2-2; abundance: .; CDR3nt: TGCAGCGTTGGGAGCGGGAAGGGAACCGGGGAGCTGTTTTTT; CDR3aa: CSVGSGKGTGELFF
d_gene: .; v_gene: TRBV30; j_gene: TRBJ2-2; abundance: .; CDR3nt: TGTGCCTGGAGTAGGGTGGGAGCAGCAACCGGGGAGCTGTTTTTT; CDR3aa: CAWSRVGAATGELFF
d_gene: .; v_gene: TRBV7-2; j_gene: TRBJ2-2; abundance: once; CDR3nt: TGTGCCAGCAGCTTCCGGACACTACCGAACACCGGGGAGCTGTTTTTT; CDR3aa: CASSFRTLPNTGELFF
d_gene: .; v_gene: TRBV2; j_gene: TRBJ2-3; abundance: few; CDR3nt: TGTGCCAGCAGTGCGAGGGCCTCAGATTACACAGATACGCAGTATTTT; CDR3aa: CASSARASDYTDTQYF
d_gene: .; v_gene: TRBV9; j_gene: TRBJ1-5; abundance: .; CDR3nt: TGTGCCAGCAGCGTAGACATTGAGGATCAGCCCCAGCATTTT; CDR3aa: CASSVDIEDQPQHF
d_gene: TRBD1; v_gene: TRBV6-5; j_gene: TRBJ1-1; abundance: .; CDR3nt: TGTGCCAGCAGAGAGGGGGCAAAGTACACTGAAGCTTTCTTT; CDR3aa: CASREGAKYTEAFF
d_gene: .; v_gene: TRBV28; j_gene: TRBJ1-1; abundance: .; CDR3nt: TGTGCCAGCTATCCCGGAGTGAACACTGAAGCTTTCTTT; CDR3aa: CASYPGVNTEAFF
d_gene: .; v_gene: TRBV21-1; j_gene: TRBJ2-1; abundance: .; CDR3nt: TGTGCCAGCAGCAAAAGCGGGTCCCCCTACAATGAGCAGTTCTTC; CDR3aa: CASSKSGSPYNEQFF
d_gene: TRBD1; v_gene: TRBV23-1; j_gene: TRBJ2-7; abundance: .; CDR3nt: TGCGCCAGCAGTCCGTCGGGACAGGGGGCAGGATACGAGCAGTACTTC; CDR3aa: CASSPSGQGAGYEQYF
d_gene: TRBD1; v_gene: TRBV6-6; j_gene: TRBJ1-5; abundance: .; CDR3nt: TGTGCCAGCAGTTGGACAGGGGACGGCCAGCCCCAGCATTTT; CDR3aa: CASSWTGDGQPQHF
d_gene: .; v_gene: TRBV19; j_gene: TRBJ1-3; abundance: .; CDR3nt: TGTGCCAGTAGTATAGCTTACAGGGAGAATGGAAACACCATATATTTT; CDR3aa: CASSIAYRENGNTIYF
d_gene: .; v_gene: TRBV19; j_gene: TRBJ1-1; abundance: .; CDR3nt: TGTGCCAGTAGTATTTTCGGGACAATGAACACTGAAGCTTTCTTT; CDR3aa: CASSIFGTMNTEAFF
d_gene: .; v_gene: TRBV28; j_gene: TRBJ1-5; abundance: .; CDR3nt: TGTGCCAGCAGCCCCTCCGGGGGGAGTCAGCCCCAGCATTTT; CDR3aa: CASSPSGGSQPQHF
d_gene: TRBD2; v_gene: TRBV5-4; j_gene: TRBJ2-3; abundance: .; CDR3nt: TGTGCCAGCAGCCCGGGACTAGCGGGAGACACAGATACGCAGTATTTT; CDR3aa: CASSPGLAGDTDTQYF
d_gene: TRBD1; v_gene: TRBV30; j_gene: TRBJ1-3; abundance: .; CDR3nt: TGTGCCTGGAGTGTACTACAGGGGGCCTTGGGAAACACCATATATTTT; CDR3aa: CAWSVLQGALGNTIYF
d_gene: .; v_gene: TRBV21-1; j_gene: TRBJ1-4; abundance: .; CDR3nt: TGTGCCAGCAGGTCAGGGGGGCCTAATGAAAAACTGTTTTTT; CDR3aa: CASRSGGPNEKLFF
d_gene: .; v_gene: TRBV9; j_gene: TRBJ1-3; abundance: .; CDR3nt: TGTGCCAGCAGCTCTTCCGGGATACTAGGAAACACCATATATTTT; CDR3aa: CASSSSGILGNTIYF
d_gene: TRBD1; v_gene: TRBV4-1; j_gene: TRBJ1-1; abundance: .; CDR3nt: TGCGCCAGCAGCCCACCTGACAGGGGGCTCGGGACTGAAGCTTTCTTT; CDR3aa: CASSPPDRGLGTEAFF
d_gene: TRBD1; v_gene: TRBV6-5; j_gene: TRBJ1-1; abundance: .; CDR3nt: TGTGCCAGCAGACGCGGACAGGGATTGAACACTGAAGCTTTCTTT; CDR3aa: CASRRGQGLNTEAFF
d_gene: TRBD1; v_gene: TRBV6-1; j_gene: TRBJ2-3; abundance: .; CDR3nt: TGTGCCAGCAGTGAAGGACAGGGGCGCACAGATACGCAGTATTTT; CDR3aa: CASSEGQGRTDTQYF
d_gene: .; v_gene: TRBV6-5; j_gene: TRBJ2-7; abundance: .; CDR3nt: TGTGCCAGCAGTATCATGGGGGGGCAGGCCTACGAGCAGTACTTC; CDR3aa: CASSIMGGQAYEQYF
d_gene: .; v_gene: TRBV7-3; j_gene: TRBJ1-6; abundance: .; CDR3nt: TGTGCCAGCAGCCCATCTGGGGGGAAGGGACCCCTCCACTTT; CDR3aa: CASSPSGGKGPLHF
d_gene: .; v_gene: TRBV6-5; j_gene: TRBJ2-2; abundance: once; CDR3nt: TGTGCCAGCAGTTTACTCACCGGGGAGCTGTTTTTT; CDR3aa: CASSLLTGELFF
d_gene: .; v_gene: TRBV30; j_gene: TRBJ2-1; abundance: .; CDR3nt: TGTGCCTGTGCCCCCTGGCGGAGCTCCTACAATGAGCAGTTCTTC; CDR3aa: CACAPWRSSYNEQFF
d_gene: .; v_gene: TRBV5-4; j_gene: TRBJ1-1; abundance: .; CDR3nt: TGTGCCAGCAGCTTTGGGACATCCATCAACACTGAAGCTTTCTTT; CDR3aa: CASSFGTSINTEAFF
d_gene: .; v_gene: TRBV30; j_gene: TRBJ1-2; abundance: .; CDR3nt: TGTGCCTGGTCCCCGGGGTCCGGTATTAACTATGGCTACACCTTC; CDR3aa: CAWSPGSGINYGYTF
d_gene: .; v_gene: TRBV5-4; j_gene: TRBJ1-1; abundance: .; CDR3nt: TGTGCCAGCAGCTCCGACAAGAACACTGAAGCTTTCTTT; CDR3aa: CASSSDKNTEAFF
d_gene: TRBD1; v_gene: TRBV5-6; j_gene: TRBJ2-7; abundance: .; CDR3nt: TGTGCCAGCAGCTTGGGGACAGGGCACGAGCAGTACTTC; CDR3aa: CASSLGTGHEQYF
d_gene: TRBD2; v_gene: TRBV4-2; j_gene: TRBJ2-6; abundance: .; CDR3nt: TGTGCCAGCAGCCAAGACGGGGGGACTGGGGCCAACGTCCTGACTTTC; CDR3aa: CASSQDGGTGANVLTF